This TCR beta chain was retrieved from a study of blood T cells in healthy people across ages. Overall study findings and caveats: More naive CD4+ cells and higher diversity were found in long-lived than in aged donors. Changes in expanded clonotypes were possibly confounded, as the CMV status of donors was unknown. Naive T cell percentage and TCR beta diversity correlated strongly. Diversity of TCR beta per million T cells declined in a roughly linear way with age.

The CDR3 loop spans 14 amino acids. V shed 1 base and J shed 12 bases, with 15 bases lying between them. CDR1 is SGHTA and CDR2 is FQGNSA in the germline V gene. The sample holds many counts of this clonotype. The antigen is unknown. Combining a sample-barcoded 5' primer with a J-beta primer mix, a second PCR ran for about 6 to 12 cycles. In TCRdb, the 5' RACE reads were re-called with MiXCR into one record per CDR3 protein. The sample includes about 830,000 distinct CDR3 sequences, less than 80% of them seen just once. The sequenced sample was blood. The source of this sequence is a man aged 25-40 years in good health. The chain employs TRBV7-2 and TRBJ1-4, with D possibly TRBD1 on 5 matching bases. CDR3 amino acids: CASSLGTTRGELFF. The CDR3 bases are TGTGCCAGCAGCTTAGGGACCACCCGGGGGGAACTGTTTTTT.